Each of the 22 T cell receptor beta chains below was sequenced from the same sample in a study of blood T cell repertoires in COVID-19. Profiling relied on immunoSEQ multiplex PCR, and the TCRdb table lists in-frame clones only, not all of them. This sample carries some 120,000 clones, roughly 79% of them seen once, and the ten largest clones take 20% to 25%. Sequencing was done on a sample of peripheral blood. These receptors were taken from a human donor in a cohort sampled during active COVID-19.

The V gene is TRBV14, the J gene TRBJ1-6, with 9 positions matching TRBD1. This CDR3 is built from 14 residues. Germline trimming cut 9 bases from V and 7 bases from J; bases unmatched to any gene: 7. From germline, CDR1 is SGHDN and CDR2 FVKESK. The CDR3 DNA is TGTGCCAGTACTTCGACAGGGGGGAATTCACCCCTCCACTTT. Translation gives CASTSTGGNSPLHF.

The rearrangement joins TRBV5-1 to TRBJ2-3; D perhaps matches TRBD1 (7 bases). V lost 6 bases to trimming and J lost 0 bases, with 11 bases between them. The CDR3 runs 14 residues. The V gene's germline CDR1 is SGHRS and CDR2 YFSETQ. The CDR3, as DNA: TGCGCCAGCACCAGGGGGACTAGCACAGATACGCAGTATTTT. Translation gives CASTRGTSTDTQYF.

This clone was counted ten times or more. V is TRBV28 and J is TRBJ1-1; D remains unclear. CDR1 and CDR2 (germline): MDHEN, SYDVKM. This CDR3 is built from 15 residues. The germline V and J ends were trimmed by 1 base and 3 bases, with 12 bases remaining between them. The CDR3 region is CASSLLRIRHTEAFF. Here the CDR3 DNA reads TGTGCCAGCAGTTTATTGAGGATTCGGCACACTGAAGCTTTCTTT. The full variable domain, completed using reference TRBV28 and TRBJ1-1, is DVKVTQSSRYLVKRTGEKVFLECVQDMDHENMFWYRQDPGLGLRLIYFSYDVKMKEKGDIPEGYSVSREKKERFSLILESASTNQTSMYLCASSLLRIRHTEAFFGQGTRLTVV.

In its sample, this clone was seen a few times. J is TRBJ2-1 and V is TRBV18, with TRBD2 matching over 7 bases. V shed 0 bases, J shed 0 bases, and the junction held 2 bases outside the gene matches. CDR1 is KGHSH and CDR2 is LQKENI in the germline V gene. There are 16 residues in the CDR3. The CDR3: CASSPPGTNSYNEQFF. For the CDR3, the DNA is TGTGCCAGCTCACCACCGGGGACTAACTCCTACAATGAGCAGTTCTTC.

The chain combines TRBV19 with TRBJ1-1, with TRBD1 matching 8 bases. V was clipped by 7 bases and J by 2 bases; unmatched bases: 15. CDR1 and CDR2 from the germline V gene are LNHDA and SQIVND (reference sequence). The CDR3 is 17 amino acids. The CDR3 DNA reads TGTGCCAGTACCCCAGCACCAAGACAGGGGAGAAACACTGAAGCTTTCTTT. The encoded protein is CASTPAPRQGRNTEAFF.

The chain joins TRBV6-6 to TRBJ1-6; D might be TRBD1 (6 bases). This CDR3 region has 14 residues. Germline-derived CDR1 and CDR2 are MNHNY and SVGAGI (reference sequence). Trimming took 10 bases from V and 9 from J, leaving 19 bases between them. The CDR3 nucleotides are TGTGCCACCAAGGGGGGGGTCCCAGGTTCACCCCTCCACTTT. This codes for CATKGGVPGSPLHF.

V usage is TRBV6-5 and J usage is TRBJ1-1, with TRBD1 identical over 8 bases. CDR3 size: 13 residues. Germline CDR1 MNHEY, CDR2 SVGAGI. Trimming took 6 bases from V and 2 from J; bases not matched to a gene: 2. The CDR3 loop reads CASSGQGNTEAFF. DNA of the CDR3: TGTGCCAGCAGCGGACAGGGAAACACTGAAGCTTTCTTT.

This clone was detected a few times. In nucleotides, the CDR3 is TGTGCCAGCAGCCTCGGGACAGGGGGTCCAGCTAACTATGGCTACACCTTC. It specifies CASSLGTGGPANYGYTF. The chain couples TRBV7-9 to TRBJ1-2; the match to TRBD1 covers 11 bases. The V and J ends lost 5 bases and 0 bases, in that order; junction bases with no gene match: 8. This CDR3 is 17 amino acids long. Germline-derived CDR1 and CDR2 are SEHNR and FQNEAQ (reference sequence).

This rearrangement joins TRBV6-1 to TRBJ1-2, with TRBD1 matching over 8 bases. The V gene end was trimmed by 2 bases and the J gene end by 8 bases; junction bases not matched to a gene: 10. The length of the CDR3 is 15 residues. CDR1 and CDR2 (germline): MNHNS, SASEGT. The CDR3, as DNA: TGTGCCAGCAGTGAAAGAATTGGGACAGGCCACGGCTACACCTTC. It is translated as CASSERIGTGHGYTF.

This clone was seen at least ten times. V usage is TRBV7-9 and J usage is TRBJ2-3; 14 nucleotides line up with TRBD2. Trimming at V came to 5 bases and at J to 5 bases, leaving 6 bases not matched to a gene. In germline, CDR1 is SEHNR, CDR2 FQNEAQ (reference sequence). The CDR3 runs 16 residues. The CDR3 DNA follows: TGTGCCAGCAGCCCCGGACTAGCGGGAGGCAAAGATACGCAGTATTTT. Translation gives CASSPGLAGGKDTQYF.

The V and J genes are TRBV6-5 and TRBJ1-2; D is perhaps TRBD1 (6 bases). The CDR3 runs to 13 residues. V was trimmed by 0 bases and J by 6 bases, leaving 8 bases between them. Germline CDR1 is MNHEY and CDR2 is SVGAGI. The CDR3 here is CASSYSSGDGYTF. In DNA, the CDR3 is TGTGCCAGCAGTTACTCGTCAGGGGATGGCTACACCTTC.

V is TRBV18 and J is TRBJ1-2, with TRBD1 matching 11 bases. Trimming took 2 bases from V and 6 from J; bases not matched to a gene: 8. This CDR3 contains 16 residues. CDR1 is KGHSH, CDR2 LQKENI, per germline. The CDR3 loop is CASSPWGTGGSHGYTF. The CDR3 nucleotides read TGTGCCAGCTCACCATGGGGGACAGGGGGAAGCCATGGCTACACCTTC.

The V call is TRBV20-1, the J call TRBJ2-1, with a possible D match to TRBD2 (6 bases). The germline V gene encodes CDR1 DFQATT and CDR2 SNEGSKA (reference sequence). The CDR3 length is 11 residues. Trimming pared 7 bases from V and 6 bases from J, leaving 10 bases between. The CDR3 bases are TGCAGTGTACGCGGGGCCAATGAGCAGTTCTTC. Translation gives CSVRGANEQFF.

The chain recombines TRBV29-1 with TRBJ2-5, with a weak D call TRBD2 (6 bases). The germline V gene encodes CDR1 SQVTM and CDR2 ANQGSEA. The germline V and J ends were trimmed by 0 bases and 4 bases, with 18 bases remaining between them. The CDR3 consists of 16 residues. The CDR3: CSVEDPTAGPGETQYF. CDR3 nucleotides: TGCAGCGTTGAAGATCCCACGGCGGGGCCCGGAGAGACCCAGTACTTC. Combining the CDR3 with reference TRBV29-1 and TRBJ2-5 gives the whole variable domain SAVISQKPSRDICQRGTSLTIQCQVDSQVTMMFWYRQQPGQSLTLIATANQGSEATYESGFVIDKFPISRPNLTFSTLTVSNMSPEDSSIYLCSVEDPTAGPGETQYFGPGTRLLVL.

This rearrangement joins TRBV30 to TRBJ2-3; D uncertain. The CDR3 extends over 14 amino acids. Per the germline V gene, CDR1 is GTSNPN and CDR2 is SVGIG (reference sequence). V was pared by 2 bases and J by 2 bases, with 11 bases between. CDR3 sequence (DNA): TGTGCCTGGAGTCTAGGAACCTACACAGATACGCAGTATTTT. The encoded protein is CAWSLGTYTDTQYF. The full variable domain, its missing parts supplied by reference TRBV30 and TRBJ2-3, is SQTIHQWPATLVQPVGSPLSLECTVEGTSNPNLYWYRQAAGRGLQLLFYSVGIGQISSEVPQNLSASRPQDRQFILSSKKLLLSDSGFYLCAWSLGTYTDTQYFGPGTRLTVL.

Here the CDR3 reads CASSVVPAGGYNEQFF. The CDR3 nucleotides read TGTGCCAGCAGCGTAGTGCCAGCGGGAGGGTACAATGAGCAGTTCTTC. This sequence joins TRBV9 and TRBJ2-1, with 10 positions matching TRBD2. The CDR3 is made up of 16 amino acids. After removal of 0 bases from V and 4 bases from J, the junction contained 4 bases not matched to a gene. Germline V gene data show CDR1 as SGDLS and CDR2 as YYNGEE.

There are a few counts of this clone. The V gene is TRBV9, the J gene TRBJ1-2; D is perhaps TRBD1 (6 bases). Germline V lookup: CDR1 SGDLS, CDR2 YYNGEE. V was shortened by 0 bases and J by 7 bases, with 16 bases between the two germline ends. CDR3 length: 15 amino acids. The CDR3 bases are TGTGCCAGCAGCGTAGAATTGGCAGGGGCCGGTGGCTACACCTTC. This gives the protein CASSVELAGAGGYTF.

The rearrangement joins TRBV28 to TRBJ1-2; TRBD1 agrees at 11 bases. V shed 6 bases, J shed 6 bases, and the junction held 18 bases outside the gene matches. The CDR3 extends over 18 amino acids. Germline V gene sequence: CDR1 MDHEN, CDR2 SYDVKM. CDR3 protein: CASSPRGGQGGSKDGYTF. Here the CDR3 DNA reads TGTGCCAGCAGCCCCAGGGGGGGACAGGGGGGATCCAAGGATGGCTACACCTTC.

The V call is TRBV15, the J call TRBJ2-5; perhaps TRBD2 as D (5 bases). The germline V gene has CDR1 LNHNV and CDR2 YYDKDF (reference sequence). Trimming left V 0 bases short and J 2 bases short, with 19 bases between. The CDR3 has 18 amino acids. This CDR3 reads CATSRELPGGAAQETQYF. The DNA for the CDR3 is TGTGCCACCAGCAGAGAACTTCCAGGAGGAGCGGCTCAAGAGACCCAGTACTTC. The variable domain in full, completed from reference TRBV15 and TRBJ2-5, reads DAMVIQNPRYQVTQFGKPVTLSCSQTLNHNVMYWYQQKSSQAPKLLFHYYDKDFNNEADTPDNFQSRRPNTSFCFLDIRSPGLGDTAMYLCATSRELPGGAAQETQYFGPGTRLLVL.

The V and J genes are TRBV9 and TRBJ2-5; TRBD1 aligns across 9 bases. Germline V gene sequence: CDR1 SGDLS, CDR2 YYNGEE. This CDR3 is built from 16 residues. The junction had 10 bases not matched to a gene; V was cut back by 2 bases and J by 5 bases. As DNA, the CDR3 is TGTGCCAGCAGCGTGTTAGGGACAGGGAGTGAGGAGACCCAGTACTTC. This sequence encodes CASSVLGTGSEETQYF. The whole variable domain, filled in from reference TRBV9 and TRBJ2-5, reads DSGVTQTPKHLITATGQRVTLRCSPRSGDLSVYWYQQSLDQGLQFLIQYYNGEERAKGNILERFSAQQFPDLHSELNLSSLELGDSALYFCASSVLGTGSEETQYFGPGTRLLVL.

This CDR3 reads CASSPSERDGHEQYF. The CDR3 region has the DNA TGTGCCAGTAGTCCCTCGGAGCGAGACGGCCACGAGCAGTACTTC. V gene TRBV19 combines with J gene TRBJ2-7; D call uncertain. Germline lookup yields CDR1 LNHDA and CDR2 SQIVND (reference sequence). Trimming removed 5 bases from V and 5 bases from J, with 19 bases in between. CDR3 length: 15 amino acids.

The CDR3 spells CASRATSGETGELFF. The CDR3 DNA follows: TGTGCCAGCAGGGCGACTAGCGGGGAAACCGGGGAGCTGTTTTTT. The V call is TRBV2, the J call TRBJ2-2; 11 bases are shared with TRBD2. V was clipped by 6 bases and J by 5 bases; unmatched bases: 5. Per the germline V gene, CDR1 is SNHLY and CDR2 is FYNNEI. CDR3 length equals 15 residues.